Each of the 28 T cell receptor beta chains below was sequenced from the same sample in a study of blood T cell repertoires in COVID-19. Clones were sequenced by immunoSEQ multiplex PCR, and TCRdb holds only the in-frame ones, with some missing. The sample contains 200,000 to 250,000 clones, about 78% of which appear only once. Sequenced input: peripheral blood. These TCRs come from a woman between 70 and 85 years old with acute or convalescent COVID-19.

This sequence joins TRBV7-9 and TRBJ2-5, with 7 bases aligning to TRBD2. Germline V gene sequence: CDR1 SEHNR, CDR2 FQNEAQ (reference sequence). The CDR3 contains 15 residues. Trimming removed 4 bases from V and 5 bases from J; junction bases left unmatched: 10. In nucleotides, the CDR3 is TGTGCCAGCAGCTACCTAGCGGAGGGCAGGGAGACCCAGTACTTC. Translating gives CASSYLAEGRETQYF.

This clone appeared once. The rearrangement uses TRBV2 and TRBJ2-3; weak D call: TRBD1 (6 bases). With 3 bases removed from V and 2 bases from J, the gap between germline ends came to 12 bases. This CDR3 has 15 amino acids. Germline V gives CDR1 SNHLY, CDR2 FYNNEI. This chain's CDR3 is CASSDSGTHTDTQYF. The CDR3 DNA reads as TGTGCCAGCAGTGATTCCGGGACACACACAGATACGCAGTATTTT.

This chain connects TRBV4-3 to TRBJ2-3; 7 bases match TRBD1. The CDR3 loop spans 15 amino acids. The germline CDR1 and CDR2 sequences are LGHNA and YSLEER. J lost 11 bases, V lost 0 bases, and 11 bases had no gene match. CDR3 nucleotide sequence: TGCGCCAGCAGCCAAGACCCCTGGACAGGTATCGAGCAGTATTTT. Its translation: CASSQDPWTGIEQYF.

The gene calls are TRBV5-1 and TRBJ1-4; D uncertain. Trimming left V 4 bases short and J 4 bases short, with 11 bases between. Germline V gives CDR1 SGHRS, CDR2 YFSETQ. The CDR3 loop spans 14 amino acids. CDR3 protein: CASSKNADNEKLFF. The CDR3 DNA follows: TGCGCCAGCAGCAAAAATGCGGATAATGAAAAACTGTTTTTT.

This clone has just one count. The chain has TRBV5-1 and TRBJ2-1; 8 positions match TRBD1. Germline CDR1 SGHRS, CDR2 YFSETQ. After removal of 1 base from V and 3 bases from J, the junction contained 3 bases not matched to a gene. This CDR3 spans 15 amino acids. The CDR3 DNA reads as TGCGCCAGCAGCTTGAGGACAGGGAACTACAATGAGCAGTTCTTC. Translation gives CASSLRTGNYNEQFF. Filled out from reference TRBV5-1 and TRBJ2-1, the complete variable domain reads KAGVTQTPRYLIKTRGQQVTLSCSPISGHRSVSWYQQTPGQGLQFLFEYFSETQRNKGNFPGRFSGRQFSNSRSEMNVSTLELGDSALYLCASSLRTGNYNEQFFGPGTRLTVL.

J is TRBJ2-1 and V is TRBV7-3, with 8 bases fitting TRBD2. The CDR3 loop spans 16 amino acids. CDR1 is SGHTA and CDR2 is FQGTGA in the germline V gene. V shed 4 bases and J 1 base; nucleotides not matched to a gene: 6. The CDR3 nucleotides read TGTGCCAGCAGCTCCTATAGCGGGGCTTCCTACAATGAGCAGTTCTTC. Its translation is CASSSYSGASYNEQFF.

The chain combines TRBV27 with TRBJ2-6; the match to TRBD1 covers 7 bases. CDR3 length: 15 residues. Per the germline V gene, CDR1 is MNHEY and CDR2 is SMNVEV (reference sequence). Unmatched junction bases numbered 0, after V lost 2 bases and J lost 2 bases. The CDR3 region is CASSLDRAGANVLTF. CDR3 nucleotides: TGTGCCAGCAGTTTAGACAGGGCTGGGGCCAACGTCCTGACTTTC.

The chain recombines TRBV11-3 with TRBJ1-1; 7 nucleotides align to TRBD1. Trimming took 1 base from V and 3 from J; bases not matched to a gene: 5. CDR3 length equals 15 residues. CDR1 is SGHNT and CDR2 is YENEEA in the germline V gene. The chain's CDR3 is CASSLGRGRDTEAFF. For the CDR3, the DNA is TGTGCCAGCAGCTTAGGGAGGGGGCGGGACACTGAAGCTTTCTTT.

This chain connects TRBV10-3 to TRBJ2-7; the D is unclear. Germline CDR1 ENHRY, CDR2 SYGVKD. Trimming cost V 3 bases and J 6 bases, with 6 bases left between them. This CDR3 is built from 11 residues. The CDR3 here is CAISDPGEQYF. DNA of the CDR3: TGTGCCATCAGTGATCCGGGCGAGCAGTACTTC.

To note about this clone: This same CDR3 is encoded by further DNA sequences in the sample. This chain joins TRBV5-1 and TRBJ2-5; the match to TRBD1 covers 7 bases. The length of the CDR3 is 14 residues. Germline CDR1 SGHRS, CDR2 YFSETQ. J gave up 2 bases and V 0 bases, and 1 base lay outside the gene matches. The CDR3 DNA reads TGCGCCAGCAGCTTGGGGGACAGTCAAGAGACCCAGTACTTC. Amino acids: CASSLGDSQETQYF.

The table lists this clone with a few counts. The chain recombines TRBV4-3 with TRBJ2-2; 8 nucleotides line up with TRBD2. CDR1 is LGHNA and CDR2 is YSLEER in the germline V gene. This CDR3 spans 19 amino acids. With 0 bases clipped from V and 1 base from J, the junction kept 10 bases outside the gene matches. In nucleotides, the CDR3 is TGCGCCAGCAGCCAAGATGTGTCGGCGGGGGGCTTGAACACCGGGGAGCTGTTTTTT. Residues: CASSQDVSAGGLNTGELFF.

This rearrangement joins TRBV7-7 to TRBJ2-2; a possible D gene is TRBD1 (5 bases). The CDR3 covers 13 residues. Between the trimmed V and J ends, which lost 4 bases and 5 bases, there was a span of 8 bases. Germline V lookup: CDR1 SSHAT, CDR2 FNYEAQ (reference sequence). The CDR3 DNA follows: TGTGCCAGCAGCTCGCAGGGTACCGGGGAGCTGTTTTTT. As protein: CASSSQGTGELFF.

The genes are TRBV25-1 and TRBJ2-7, with 9 bases aligning to TRBD1. Germline assignment: CDR1 MGHDK and CDR2 SYGVNS. The CDR3 loop spans 13 amino acids. V was pared by 8 bases and J by 6 bases, with 8 bases of the junction left unmatched. The CDR3 spells CASQGQGKSEQYF. The CDR3 DNA reads as TGTGCCAGCCAGGGACAGGGAAAAAGCGAGCAGTACTTC.

The chain carries TRBV19 and TRBJ1-5; 11 nucleotides agree with TRBD1. Germline V gives CDR1 LNHDA, CDR2 SQIVND (reference sequence). The CDR3 runs 17 residues. Trimming took 7 bases from V and 1 from J; bases not matched to a gene: 9. The CDR3 protein is CASTTGQGAGSNQPQHF. DNA of the CDR3: TGTGCCAGTACCACAGGACAGGGGGCAGGGAGCAATCAGCCCCAGCATTTT. Variable domain in full (rest from reference TRBV19 and TRBJ1-5): DGGITQSPKYLFRKEGQNVTLSCEQNLNHDAMYWYRQDPGQGLRLIYYSQIVNDFQKGDIAEGYSVSREKKESFPLTVTSAQKNPTAFYLCASTTGQGAGSNQPQHFGDGTRLSIL.

The chain links TRBV4-2 to TRBJ2-4, with TRBD2 matching 8 bases. CDR3 length: 15 residues. Trimming took 0 bases from V and 8 from J; bases not matched to a gene: 6. In germline, CDR1 is LGHNA, CDR2 YNFKEQ. The DNA of the CDR3 is TGTGCCAGCAGCCAAGAGTCGGGGGGGGACGACATTCAGTACTTC. Translating gives CASSQESGGDDIQYF.

The rearrangement joins TRBV24-1 to TRBJ1-5; 7 nucleotides match TRBD1. Germline CDR1 and CDR2: KGHDR and SFDVKD. The CDR3 totals 15 residues. Losses at the gene ends were 5 bases for V and 3 bases for J; bases not matched to a gene: 6. CDR3 in DNA: TGTGCCACCAGTGGCAAAGGGGGCGACAATCAGCCCCAGCATTTT. Protein: CATSGKGGDNQPQHF.

This clone was picked up one time. The V and J genes are TRBV25-1 and TRBJ1-6; D uncertain. Germline lookup yields CDR1 MGHDK and CDR2 SYGVNS. The CDR3 consists of 13 residues. V lost 2 bases and J lost 6, with 5 bases in between. The CDR3, as DNA: TGTGCCAGCAGTGAAAGCTCTAATTCACCCCTCCACTTT. This translates into CASSESSNSPLHF.

DNA for the CDR3: TGCAGTGCTAGAGATGAGGGAGAGGCCCACTTT. Translated, it gives CSARDEGEAHF. This chain joins TRBV20-1 and TRBJ1-6; D is undetermined. Germline assignment: CDR1 DFQATT and CDR2 SNEGSKA (reference sequence). Trimming removed 0 bases from V and 18 bases from J, with 12 bases in between. The CDR3 covers 11 residues.

This chain links TRBV12-3 or TRBV12-4 with TRBJ2-7; 7 nucleotides align to TRBD2. V lost 8 bases and J lost 3; bases outside the gene matches: 7. This CDR3 has 13 residues. This CDR3 is CASGPGLLYEQYF. The CDR3 nucleotides are TGTGCCAGCGGACCGGGACTACTCTACGAGCAGTACTTC.

The rearrangement links TRBV27 to TRBJ2-6; 11 nucleotides match TRBD1. The CDR3 is 21 amino acids. The germline V gene has CDR1 MNHEY and CDR2 SMNVEV (reference sequence). V was pared by 6 bases and J by 3 bases, with 19 bases of the junction left unmatched. The CDR3, as DNA: TGTGCCAGCAGGCCGGGACAGGGGGACCCGCCTTACTCTTTTGGGGCCAACGTCCTGACTTTC. Amino acid sequence: CASRPGQGDPPYSFGANVLTF.

The rearrangement links TRBV7-2 to TRBJ2-3; a possible D gene is TRBD2 (5 bases). The CDR3 is 15 amino acids. Trimming pared 5 bases from V and 3 bases from J, leaving 15 bases between. The V gene's germline CDR1 is SGHTA and CDR2 FQGNSA. CDR3 coding DNA: TGTGCCAGCAGCCCCTCAACGGGGTCTACAGATACGCAGTATTTT. Protein: CASSPSTGSTDTQYF.

The chain couples TRBV4-3 to TRBJ2-2, with 13 nucleotides matching TRBD2. From germline, CDR1 is LGHNA and CDR2 YSLEER. This CDR3 has 19 amino acids. J lost 9 bases, V lost 3 bases, and 16 bases had no gene match. CDR3 protein: CASSQGSVTSGGPYRELFF. Written as DNA, the CDR3 is TGCGCCAGCAGCCAGGGGAGCGTGACTAGCGGGGGGCCCTACCGGGAGCTGTTTTTT.

This clone was found a few times. V gene TRBV15 combines with J gene TRBJ2-5; 7 bases line up with TRBD1. The ends lost 3 bases at V and 3 bases at J; junction bases unmatched: 4. This CDR3 has 14 residues. Germline loops: CDR1 LNHNV, CDR2 YYDKDF (reference sequence). CDR3 protein: CATSRPTGEETQYF. The CDR3 DNA reads TGTGCCACCAGCAGGCCAACAGGGGAAGAGACCCAGTACTTC.

The chain combines TRBV24-1 with TRBJ2-1; TRBD2 might be the D (5 bases). Germline V gene lookup returns CDR1 KGHDR and CDR2 SFDVKD. The CDR3 is made up of 15 amino acids. Trimming stripped 2 bases from V and 3 bases from J, with 10 bases between. The chain's CDR3 is CATSDSLGVYNEQFF. CDR3 nucleotide sequence: TGTGCCACCAGTGATTCGCTCGGGGTCTACAATGAGCAGTTCTTC.

The gene calls are TRBV24-1 and TRBJ1-5; no reliable D call. CDR1 and CDR2 (germline): KGHDR, SFDVKD. Trimming stripped 3 bases from V and 5 bases from J, with 7 bases between. The CDR3 has 13 residues. The CDR3 reads CATSDANYQPQHF. In DNA, the CDR3 is TGTGCCACCAGTGATGCCAACTATCAGCCCCAGCATTTT.

This chain uses TRBV19 with TRBJ1-4; the D is unclear. V lost 6 bases and J lost 4, with 9 bases in between. Germline values: CDR1 LNHDA, CDR2 SQIVND (reference sequence). The CDR3 covers 13 residues. CDR3 DNA: TGTGCCAGTAGCGGGTGGAGTAATGAAAAACTGTTTTTT. Its translation is CASSGWSNEKLFF. The complete variable domain, with remaining parts taken from reference TRBV19 and TRBJ1-4, reads DGGITQSPKYLFRKEGQNVTLSCEQNLNHDAMYWYRQDPGQGLRLIYYSQIVNDFQKGDIAEGYSVSREKKESFPLTVTSAQKNPTAFYLCASSGWSNEKLFFGSGTQLSVL.

The chain recombines TRBV6-5 with TRBJ2-5; maybe TRBD1 (6 bases). Germline CDR1 MNHEY, CDR2 SVGAGI. V lost 8 bases and J 5 bases, leaving 15 bases between the germline ends. This CDR3 has 13 amino acids. CDR3 sequence: CASLGLRGETQYF. The DNA for the CDR3 is TGTGCCAGCCTCGGCCTCAGGGGTGAGACCCAGTACTTC.

CDR3 loop: CASSPTGDSGNTIYF. The CDR3 DNA reads as TGTGCCAGCTCACCGACAGGGGACTCTGGAAACACCATATATTTT. This sequence joins TRBV18 and TRBJ1-3; 8 bases match TRBD1. The J segment lost 0 bases and the V segment lost 3 bases, leaving 1 base of the junction unmatched. The CDR3 is 15 residues long. Germline CDR1 is KGHSH and CDR2 is LQKENI.